Listed below are T cell receptor beta chains from one sample, sequenced in a study of T-cell memory formation after mild COVID-19. TCRdb independently ran MiXCR on the 5' RACE reads; one entry per CDR3 protein. The sample consists of hundreds of thousands of distinct CDR3 sequences, roughly 18% of them appearing once. Sequencing was carried out using PBMCs or a T cell subset sorted from them (not recorded which). Receptors originate from a man aged 18 to 30 who had mild COVID-19 (a few samples of this study predate the infection). Cell type and time point are not known. The CDR3 runs from the conserved cysteine through the conserved F or W. Where a row states a size, it is once, few, many or the class of an expanded clone; other rows omit it.

J gene,clone size,V gene,CDR3 protein
TRBJ2-7,-,TRBV19,CASSLPGRSAEQYF
TRBJ2-3,-,TRBV29-1,CSVESATRTDTQYF
TRBJ1-6,-,TRBV6-5,CASRRYNSPLHF
TRBJ1-4,many,TRBV25-1,CASSESKGGEKLFF
TRBJ1-5,-,TRBV4-1,CASSQAQGDSNQPQHF
TRBJ1-6,few,TRBV6-5,CASSYSAGASPLHF
TRBJ2-5,few,TRBV6-5,CASSYREFETQYF
TRBJ2-5,-,TRBV29-1,CSVYRAVGETQYF
TRBJ2-1,-,TRBV12-3/TRBV12-4,CASSPNRGSGDSSYNEQFF
TRBJ1-3,-,TRBV6-5,CASSYSTSSGNTIYF
TRBJ2-2,many,TRBV5-1,CASSSTSGINTGELFF
TRBJ2-5,few,TRBV5-4,CASSPRQAQETQYF
TRBJ2-5,-,TRBV4-2,CASSLRDTRQETQYF
TRBJ2-7,few,TRBV6-2/TRBV6-3,CASSRGGSSGGYEQYF
TRBJ1-2,few,TRBV28,CASSLGDGTGGYTF
TRBJ1-1,-,TRBV5-6,CASSSIRGGNTEAFF
TRBJ2-4,-,TRBV7-9,CASSFAGTGLNIQYF
TRBJ1-1,few,TRBV12-3/TRBV12-4,CASIEAQGTEAFF
TRBJ2-5,-,TRBV20-1,CSARGRGAPAQYF
TRBJ2-1,-,TRBV6-6,CASKGGSYNEQFF